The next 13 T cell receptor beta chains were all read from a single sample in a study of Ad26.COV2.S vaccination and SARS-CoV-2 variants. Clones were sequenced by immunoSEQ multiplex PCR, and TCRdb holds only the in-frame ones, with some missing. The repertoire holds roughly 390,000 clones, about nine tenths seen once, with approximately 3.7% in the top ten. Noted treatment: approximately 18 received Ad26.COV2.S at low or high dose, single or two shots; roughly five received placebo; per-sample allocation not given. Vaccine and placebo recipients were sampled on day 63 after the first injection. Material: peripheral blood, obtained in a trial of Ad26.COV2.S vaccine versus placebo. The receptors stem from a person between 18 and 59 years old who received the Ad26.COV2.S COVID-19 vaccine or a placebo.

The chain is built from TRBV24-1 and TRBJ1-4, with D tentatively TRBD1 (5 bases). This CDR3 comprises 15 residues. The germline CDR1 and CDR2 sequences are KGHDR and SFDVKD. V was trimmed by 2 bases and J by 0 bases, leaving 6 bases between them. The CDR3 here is CATSDWTPTNEKLFF. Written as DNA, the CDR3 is TGTGCCACCAGTGATTGGACACCAACTAATGAAAAACTGTTTTTT.

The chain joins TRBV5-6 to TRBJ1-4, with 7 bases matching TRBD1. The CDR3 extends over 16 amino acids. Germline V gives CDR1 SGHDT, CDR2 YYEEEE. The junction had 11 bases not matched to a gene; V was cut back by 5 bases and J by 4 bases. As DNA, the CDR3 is TGTGCCAGCAGTCATTCCCTAGGACAGGTTAATGAAAAACTGTTTTTT. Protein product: CASSHSLGQVNEKLFF.

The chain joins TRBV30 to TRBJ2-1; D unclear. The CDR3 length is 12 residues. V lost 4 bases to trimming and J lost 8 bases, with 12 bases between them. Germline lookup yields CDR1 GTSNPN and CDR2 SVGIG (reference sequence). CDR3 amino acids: CAWTQTGYEQFF. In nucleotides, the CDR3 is TGTGCCTGGACCCAGACTGGCTATGAGCAGTTCTTC.

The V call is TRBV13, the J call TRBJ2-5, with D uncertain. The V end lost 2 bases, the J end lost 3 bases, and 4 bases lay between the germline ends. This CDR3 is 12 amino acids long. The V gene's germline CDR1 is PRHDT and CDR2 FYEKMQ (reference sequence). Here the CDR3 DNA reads TGTGCCAGCAGCTTACTTAAAGAGACCCAGTACTTC. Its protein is CASSLLKETQYF. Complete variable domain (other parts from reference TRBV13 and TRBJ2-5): AAGVIQSPRHLIKEKRETATLKCYPIPRHDTVYWYQQGPGQDPQFLISFYEKMQSDKGSIPDRFSAQQFSDYHSELNMSSLELGDSALYFCASSLLKETQYFGPGTRLLVL.

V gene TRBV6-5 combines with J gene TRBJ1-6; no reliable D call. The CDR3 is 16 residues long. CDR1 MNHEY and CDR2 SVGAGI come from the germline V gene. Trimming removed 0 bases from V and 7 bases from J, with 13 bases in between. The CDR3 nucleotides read TGTGCCAGCAGTTACTCTGCGTCGAGTGGCAATTCACCCCTCCACTTT. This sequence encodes CASSYSASSGNSPLHF.

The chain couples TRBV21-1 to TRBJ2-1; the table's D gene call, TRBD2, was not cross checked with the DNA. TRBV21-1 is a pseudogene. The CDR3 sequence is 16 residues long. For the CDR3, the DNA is TGTGCCAGCAGCAGGGGACTAGCTAGCGAATTCAATGAGCAGTTCTTC. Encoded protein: CASSRGLASEFNEQFF.

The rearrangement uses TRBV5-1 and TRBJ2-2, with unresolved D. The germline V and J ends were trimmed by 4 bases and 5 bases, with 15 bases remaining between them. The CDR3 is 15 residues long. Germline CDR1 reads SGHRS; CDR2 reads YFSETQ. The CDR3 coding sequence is TGCGCCAGCAGCCCCGGACCGACGGGTACCGGGGAGCTGTTTTTT. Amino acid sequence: CASSPGPTGTGELFF.

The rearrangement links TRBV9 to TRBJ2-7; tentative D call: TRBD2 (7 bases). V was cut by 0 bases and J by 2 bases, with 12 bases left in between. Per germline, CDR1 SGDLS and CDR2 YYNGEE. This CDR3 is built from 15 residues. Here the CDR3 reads CASSVGGGGAYEQYF. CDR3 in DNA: TGTGCCAGCAGCGTAGGGGGGGGCGGAGCCTACGAGCAGTACTTC.

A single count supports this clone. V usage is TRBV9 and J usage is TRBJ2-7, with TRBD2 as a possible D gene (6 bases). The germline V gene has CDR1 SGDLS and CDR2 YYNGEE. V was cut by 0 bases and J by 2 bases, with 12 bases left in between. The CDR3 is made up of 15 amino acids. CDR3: CASSVALGTPYEQYF. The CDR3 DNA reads TGTGCCAGCAGCGTAGCTTTGGGGACTCCCTACGAGCAGTACTTC.

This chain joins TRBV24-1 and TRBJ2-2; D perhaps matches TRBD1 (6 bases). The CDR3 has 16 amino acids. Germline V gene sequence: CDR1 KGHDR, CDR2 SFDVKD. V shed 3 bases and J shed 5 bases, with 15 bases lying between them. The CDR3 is CATSDPEQGKTGELFF. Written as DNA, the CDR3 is TGTGCCACCAGTGATCCGGAACAGGGTAAAACCGGGGAGCTGTTTTTT.

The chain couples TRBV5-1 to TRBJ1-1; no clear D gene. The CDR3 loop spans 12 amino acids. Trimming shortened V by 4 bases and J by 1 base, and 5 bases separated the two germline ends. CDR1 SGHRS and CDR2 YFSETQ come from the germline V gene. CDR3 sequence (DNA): TGCGCCAGCAGCGCGGCGAACACTGAAGCTTTCTTT. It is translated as CASSAANTEAFF. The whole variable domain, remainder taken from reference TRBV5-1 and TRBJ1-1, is KAGVTQTPRYLIKTRGQQVTLSCSPISGHRSVSWYQQTPGQGLQFLFEYFSETQRNKGNFPGRFSGRQFSNSRSEMNVSTLELGDSALYLCASSAANTEAFFGQGTRLTVV.

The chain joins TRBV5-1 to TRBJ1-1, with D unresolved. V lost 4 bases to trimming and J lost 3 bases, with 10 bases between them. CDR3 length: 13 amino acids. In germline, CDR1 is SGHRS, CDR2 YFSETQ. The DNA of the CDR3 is TGCGCCAGCAGCAAAAACGGGGACACTGAAGCTTTCTTT. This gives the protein CASSKNGDTEAFF.

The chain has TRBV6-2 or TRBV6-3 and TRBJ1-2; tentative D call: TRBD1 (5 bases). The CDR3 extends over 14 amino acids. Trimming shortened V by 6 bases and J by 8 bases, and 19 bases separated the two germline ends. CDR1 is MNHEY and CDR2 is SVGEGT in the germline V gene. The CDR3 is CASSPLMTDTGYTF. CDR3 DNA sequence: TGTGCCAGCAGCCCCCTCATGACAGACACGGGCTACACCTTC.